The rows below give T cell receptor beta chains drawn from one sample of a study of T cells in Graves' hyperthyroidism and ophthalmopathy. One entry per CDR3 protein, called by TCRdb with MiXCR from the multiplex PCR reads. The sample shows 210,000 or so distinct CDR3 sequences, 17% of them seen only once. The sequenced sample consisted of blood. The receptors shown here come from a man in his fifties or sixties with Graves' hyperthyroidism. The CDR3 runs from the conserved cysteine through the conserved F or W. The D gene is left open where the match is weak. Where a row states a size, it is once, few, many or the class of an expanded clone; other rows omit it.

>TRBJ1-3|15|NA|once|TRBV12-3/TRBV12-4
CASSYSDTSGNTIYF
TGTGCCAGCAGTTACTCTGACACATCTGGAAACACCATATATTTT
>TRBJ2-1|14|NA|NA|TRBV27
CASSFQGRFNEQFF
TGTGCCAGCAGTTTCCAGGGCAGATTCAATGAGCAGTTCTTC
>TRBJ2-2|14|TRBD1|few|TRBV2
CASSPIQGAGELFF
TGTGCCAGCAGCCCAATCCAGGGGGCCGGGGAGCTGTTTTTT
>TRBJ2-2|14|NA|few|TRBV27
CASSYTGHTGELFF
TGTGCCAGCAGTTATACAGGCCACACCGGGGAGCTGTTTTTT
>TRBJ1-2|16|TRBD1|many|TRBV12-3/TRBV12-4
CASSLLAGGGNYGYTF
TGTGCCAGCAGTTTATTGGCAGGGGGCGGAAACTATGGCTACACCTTC
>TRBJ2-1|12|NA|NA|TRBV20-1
CSASGLTDEQFF
TGCAGTGCTAGTGGTCTCACCGATGAGCAGTTCTTC
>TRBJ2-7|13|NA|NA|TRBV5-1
CASSNGGPYEQYF
TGCGCCAGCAGCAACGGGGGGCCCTACGAGCAGTACTTC
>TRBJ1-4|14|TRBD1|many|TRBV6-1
CASSPTGRNEKLFF
TGTGCCAGCAGTCCGACAGGGCGTAATGAAAAACTGTTTTTT
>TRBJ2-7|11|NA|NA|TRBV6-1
CASQFGYEQYF
TGTGCCAGTCAGTTCGGCTACGAGCAGTACTTC
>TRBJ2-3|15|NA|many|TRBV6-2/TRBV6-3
CASPGDEILTDTQYF
TGTGCCAGCCCAGGGGACGAAATACTCACAGATACGCAGTATTTT
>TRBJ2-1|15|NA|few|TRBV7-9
CASSEALLDYNEQFF
TGTGCCAGCAGCGAAGCCTTACTAGACTACAATGAGCAGTTCTTC
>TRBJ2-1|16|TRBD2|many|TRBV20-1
CSADGAGDGVGNEQFF
TGCAGCGCGGATGGAGCGGGAGATGGAGTCGGCAATGAGCAGTTCTTC
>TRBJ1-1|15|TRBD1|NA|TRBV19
CASSPRQGWGTEAFF
TGTGCCAGTAGTCCGCGACAGGGATGGGGCACTGAAGCTTTCTTT
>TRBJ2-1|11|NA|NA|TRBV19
CASRSGYEQFF
TGTGCCAGTAGGTCGGGCTATGAGCAGTTCTTC
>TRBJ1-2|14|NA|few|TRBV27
CASSPGGSNYGYTF
TGTGCCAGCAGCCCGGGGGGGTCTAACTATGGCTACACCTTC
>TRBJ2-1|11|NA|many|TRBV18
CASSRDNEQFF
TGTGCCAGCTCCCGGGACAATGAGCAGTTCTTC
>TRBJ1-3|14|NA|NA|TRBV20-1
CSARDSAGADTIYF
TGCAGTGCTAGAGATAGTGCAGGGGCTGACACCATATATTTT
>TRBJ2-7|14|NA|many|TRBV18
CASSPHGDSYEQYF
TGTGCCAGCTCGCCGCACGGGGACTCCTACGAGCAGTACTTC
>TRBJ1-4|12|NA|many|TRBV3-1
CASSQDPLKLFF
TGTGCCAGCAGCCAAGATCCTCTAAAACTGTTTTTT
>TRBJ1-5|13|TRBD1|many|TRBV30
CAWGQGGNQPQHF
TGTGCCTGGGGACAGGGAGGCAATCAGCCCCAGCATTTT
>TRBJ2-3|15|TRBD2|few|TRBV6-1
CASSYLAGGADTQYF
TGTGCCAGCAGTTATCTAGCGGGGGGAGCAGATACGCAGTATTTT
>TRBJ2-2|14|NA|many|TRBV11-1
CASSLYRTTGELFF
TGTGCCAGCAGCTTATACCGAACCACCGGGGAGCTGTTTTTT
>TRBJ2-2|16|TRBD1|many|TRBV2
CASRELSGGHTGELFF
TGTGCCAGCAGAGAGTTGTCAGGGGGCCATACCGGGGAGCTGTTTTTT
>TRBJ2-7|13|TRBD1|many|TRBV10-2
CASKDRVRYEQYF
TGCGCCAGCAAGGACAGGGTTCGCTACGAGCAGTACTTC
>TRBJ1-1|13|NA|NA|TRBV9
CASSVGEHAEAFF
TGTGCCAGCAGCGTAGGAGAGCATGCTGAAGCTTTCTTT
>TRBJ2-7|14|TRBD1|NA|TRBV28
CASNMDRELSEQYF
TGTGCCAGCAATATGGACAGGGAGTTGAGCGAGCAGTACTTC
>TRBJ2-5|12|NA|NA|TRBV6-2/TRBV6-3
CASRTSAETQYF
TGTGCCAGCAGAACGTCTGCGGAGACCCAGTACTTC
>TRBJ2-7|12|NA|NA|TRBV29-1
CSVDHGAGEQYF
TGCAGCGTTGATCACGGGGCGGGGGAGCAGTACTTC
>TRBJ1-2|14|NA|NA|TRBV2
CASSDLLVLYGYTF
TGTGCCAGCAGTGACTTACTAGTTCTGTATGGCTACACCTTC
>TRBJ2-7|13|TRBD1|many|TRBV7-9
CASSLVSGGEQYF
TGTGCCAGCAGCTTAGTATCAGGGGGCGAGCAGTACTTC
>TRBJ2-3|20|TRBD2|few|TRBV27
CASSSRKRLAGTMRTDTQYF
TGTGCCAGCAGCTCCCGAAAACGACTAGCGGGGACGATGCGCACAGATACGCAGTATTTT
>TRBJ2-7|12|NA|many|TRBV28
CASTRLGYEQYF
TGTGCCAGCACCCGATTGGGGTACGAGCAGTACTTC
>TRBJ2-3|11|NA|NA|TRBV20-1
CSASGWDTRYF
TGCAGTGCTAGTGGTTGGGATACGCGGTATTTT
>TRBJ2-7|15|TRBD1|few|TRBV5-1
CASSSGGTGAYEQYF
TGCGCCAGCAGCTCGGGAGGGACAGGGGCCTATGAGCAGTACTTC
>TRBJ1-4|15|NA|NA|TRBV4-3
CASSQVGQLNEKLFF
TGCGCCAGCAGCCAAGTAGGTCAGCTTAATGAAAAACTGTTTTTT
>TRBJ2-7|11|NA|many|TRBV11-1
CASSTSYEQYF
TGTGCCAGCAGCACCAGCTACGAGCAGTACTTC
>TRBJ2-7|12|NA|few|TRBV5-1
CASSLDRERQYF
TGCGCCAGCAGCCTGGACCGCGAACGGCAGTACTTC
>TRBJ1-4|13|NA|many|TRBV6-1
CASTTHSGEKLFF
TGTGCCAGCACTACACACAGTGGGGAAAAACTGTTTTTT
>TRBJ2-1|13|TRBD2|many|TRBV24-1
CATGRGRAGEQFF
TGTGCCACCGGTCGCGGGAGGGCCGGTGAGCAGTTCTTC
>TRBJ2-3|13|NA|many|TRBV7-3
CASSFGYTDTQYF
TGTGCCAGCAGCTTTGGCTACACAGATACGCAGTATTTT
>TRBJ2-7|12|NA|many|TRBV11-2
CASSLMDYEQYF
TGTGCCAGCAGCTTAATGGACTACGAGCAGTACTTC
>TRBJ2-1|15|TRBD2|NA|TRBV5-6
CASSLELAGGVEQFF
TGTGCCAGCAGCTTGGAACTAGCGGGAGGGGTTGAGCAGTTCTTC
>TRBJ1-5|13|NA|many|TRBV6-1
CASDQPGNQPQHF
TGTGCCAGCGATCAGCCTGGCAATCAGCCCCAGCATTTT
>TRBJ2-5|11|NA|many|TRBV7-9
CASGAVETQYF
TGTGCCAGTGGCGCTGTAGAGACCCAGTACTTC
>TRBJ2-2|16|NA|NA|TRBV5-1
CASSLASGRSTGELFF
TGCGCCAGCAGCTTGGCGTCGGGAAGGAGTACCGGGGAGCTGTTTTTT
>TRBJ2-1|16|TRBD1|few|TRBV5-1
CASSKSGTGGENEQFF
TGCGCCAGCAGCAAAAGCGGGACAGGGGGTGAAAATGAGCAGTTCTTC